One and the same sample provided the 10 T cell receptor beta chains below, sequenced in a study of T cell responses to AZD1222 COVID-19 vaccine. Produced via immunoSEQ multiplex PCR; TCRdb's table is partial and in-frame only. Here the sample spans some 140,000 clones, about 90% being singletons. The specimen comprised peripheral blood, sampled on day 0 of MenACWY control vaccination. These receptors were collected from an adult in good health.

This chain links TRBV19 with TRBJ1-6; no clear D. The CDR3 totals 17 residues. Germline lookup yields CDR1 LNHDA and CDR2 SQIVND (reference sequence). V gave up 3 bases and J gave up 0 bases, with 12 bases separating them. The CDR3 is CASSIPRTSSYNSPLHF. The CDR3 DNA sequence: TGTGCCAGTAGTATTCCTCGCACTTCCTCCTATAATTCACCCCTCCACTTT. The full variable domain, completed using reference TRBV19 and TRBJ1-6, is DGGITQSPKYLFRKEGQNVTLSCEQNLNHDAMYWYRQDPGQGLRLIYYSQIVNDFQKGDIAEGYSVSREKKESFPLTVTSAQKNPTAFYLCASSIPRTSSYNSPLHFGNGTRLTVT.

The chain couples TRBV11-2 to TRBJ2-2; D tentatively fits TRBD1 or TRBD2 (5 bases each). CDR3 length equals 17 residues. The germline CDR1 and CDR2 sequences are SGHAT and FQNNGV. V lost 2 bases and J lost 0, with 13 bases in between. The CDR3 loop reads CASSLIPGTANTGELFF. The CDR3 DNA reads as TGTGCCAGCAGCTTAATTCCGGGGACCGCGAACACCGGGGAGCTGTTTTTT.

The chain's CDR3 is CASHQGLRSYNEQFF. In DNA, the CDR3 is TGTGCCAGCCACCAGGGGCTGCGCTCCTACAATGAGCAGTTCTTC. The chain employs TRBV19 and TRBJ2-1; D might be TRBD1 (6 bases). Trimming removed 9 bases at V and 0 bases at J, with 15 bases between. The germline V gene encodes CDR1 LNHDA and CDR2 SQIVND (reference sequence). This CDR3 comprises 15 residues.

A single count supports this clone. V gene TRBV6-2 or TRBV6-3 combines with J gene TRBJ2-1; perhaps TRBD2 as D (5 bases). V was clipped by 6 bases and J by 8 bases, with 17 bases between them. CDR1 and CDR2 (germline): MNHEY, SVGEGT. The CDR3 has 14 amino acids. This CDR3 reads CASSPRTDSDEQFF. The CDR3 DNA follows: TGTGCCAGCAGCCCCCGTACCGATAGCGATGAGCAGTTCTTC.

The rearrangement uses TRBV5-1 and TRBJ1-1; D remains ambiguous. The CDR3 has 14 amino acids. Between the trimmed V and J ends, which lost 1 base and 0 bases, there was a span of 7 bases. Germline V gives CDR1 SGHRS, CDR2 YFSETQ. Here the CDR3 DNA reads TGCGCCAGCAGCTTGAGCGGGTTGAACACTGAAGCTTTCTTT. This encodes CASSLSGLNTEAFF.

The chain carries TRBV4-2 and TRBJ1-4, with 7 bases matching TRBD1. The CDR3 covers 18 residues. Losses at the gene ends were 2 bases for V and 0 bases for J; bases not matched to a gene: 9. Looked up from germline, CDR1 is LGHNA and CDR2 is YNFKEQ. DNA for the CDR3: TGTGCCAGCAGCCAATATCTTACAGGGGACACAACTAATGAAAAACTGTTTTTT. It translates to CASSQYLTGDTTNEKLFF.

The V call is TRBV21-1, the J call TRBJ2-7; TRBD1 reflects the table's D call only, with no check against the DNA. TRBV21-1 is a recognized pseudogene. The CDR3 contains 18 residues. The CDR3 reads CASSKVRGSRAKSYEQYF. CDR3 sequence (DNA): TGTGCCAGCAGCAAAGTTAGGGGTAGTAGGGCAAAATCCTACGAGCAGTACTTC.

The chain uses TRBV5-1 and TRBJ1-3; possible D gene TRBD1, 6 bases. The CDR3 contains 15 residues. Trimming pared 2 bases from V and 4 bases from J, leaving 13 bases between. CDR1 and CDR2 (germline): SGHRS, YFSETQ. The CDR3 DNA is TGCGCCAGCAGCTTACTCGGGACAAGGGGAAACACCATATATTTT. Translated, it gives CASSLLGTRGNTIYF.

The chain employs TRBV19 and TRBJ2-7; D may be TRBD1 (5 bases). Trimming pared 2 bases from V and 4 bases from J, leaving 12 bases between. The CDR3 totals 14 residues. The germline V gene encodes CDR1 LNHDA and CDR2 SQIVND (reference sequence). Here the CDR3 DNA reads TGTGCCAGTAGTATACAGGGTTTGCGGTACGAGCAGTACTTC. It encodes CASSIQGLRYEQYF.

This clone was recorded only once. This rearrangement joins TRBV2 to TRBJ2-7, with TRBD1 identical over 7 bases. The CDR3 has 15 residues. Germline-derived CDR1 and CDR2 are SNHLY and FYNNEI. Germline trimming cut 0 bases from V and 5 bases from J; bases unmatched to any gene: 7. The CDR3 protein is CASSEALLTGDEQYV. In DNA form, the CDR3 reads TGTGCCAGCAGTGAAGCCCTGCTAACAGGGGACGAGCAGTACGTC.